A selection of T cell receptor beta chains follows, all from one sample in a study of cytomegalovirus exposure and HLA in healthy donors. The method was immunoSEQ multiplex PCR; TCRdb's version includes in-frame clones alone and lacks a portion of them. Of some 140,000 clones listed, under 80% are singletons. Sample: PBMCs. Receptor source: a woman between 50 and 59 years old in good health and CMV-seropositive. Both conserved end residues are part of each CDR3. A D gene is named only where the DNA matches it firmly. Clone size is not always given. Where it is, it says once, few, many or a class for expanded clones.

v_call	d_call	j_call	clone_size	cdr3_aa	cdr3_nt
TRBV28	TRBD1	TRBJ2-7	.	CASSGTGTGGYEQYF	TGTGCCAGCAGTGGAACCGGGACAGGGGGCTACGAGCAGTACTTC
TRBV6-5	.	TRBJ2-5	.	CASSPSRLETQYF	TGTGCCAGCAGTCCCTCGCGGTTGGAGACCCAGTACTTC
TRBV30	.	TRBJ1-5	.	CAWSGAGQPQHF	TGTGCCTGGAGTGGGGCCGGACAGCCCCAGCATTTT
TRBV27	TRBD2	TRBJ2-7	.	CASGLRGDSYEQYF	TGTGCCAGCGGGTTGCGGGGGGACTCCTACGAGCAGTACTTC
TRBV27	.	TRBJ2-7	.	CASRLDTTYEQYF	TGTGCCAGCAGATTGGACACGACCTACGAGCAGTACTTC
TRBV9	TRBD2	TRBJ2-5	.	CASSSGVAGGTRETQYF	TGTGCCAGCAGCTCCGGGGTAGCGGGGGGGACTCGAGAGACCCAGTACTTC
TRBV7-6	.	TRBJ1-4	.	CASSPSTGVEKLFF	TGTGCCAGCAGCCCCTCGACCGGGGTGGAAAAACTGTTTTTT
TRBV28	TRBD1	TRBJ1-4	.	CASRLNRGLYEKLFF	TGTGCCAGCAGATTAAACAGGGGGCTGTATGAAAAACTGTTTTTT
TRBV19	.	TRBJ2-5	.	CASSPGPQETQYF	TGTGCCAGTAGCCCAGGGCCCCAAGAGACCCAGTACTTC
TRBV5-6	TRBD2	TRBJ2-5	.	CASSLQTSGGAETQYF	TGTGCCAGCAGCTTGCAGACTAGCGGGGGGGCGGAGACCCAGTACTTC
TRBV18	.	TRBJ2-6	few	CASSPTGLPSGANVLTF	TGTGCCAGCTCACCGACAGGATTACCCTCTGGGGCCAACGTCCTGACTTTC
TRBV5-4	TRBD1	TRBJ2-5	.	CASSRSPGQGAETQYF	TGTGCCAGCAGCCGATCTCCGGGACAGGGGGCTGAGACCCAGTACTTC
TRBV18	TRBD2	TRBJ2-7	.	CASSLTRASGNYEQYF	TGTGCCAGCTCATTAACCCGGGCTAGCGGGAACTACGAGCAGTACTTC
TRBV12-5	.	TRBJ1-5	.	CASGSTPPSVKQPQHF	TGTGCTAGTGGTTCGACTCCTCCGAGTGTTAAACAGCCCCAGCATTTT
TRBV7-8	TRBD1	TRBJ1-4	few	CASSALGQGAANEKLFF	TGTGCCAGCAGCGCCCTGGGACAGGGGGCTGCTAATGAAAAACTGTTTTTT
TRBV6-1	.	TRBJ2-7	.	CASSDLADTYEQYF	TGTGCCAGCAGTGACCTGGCCGATACCTACGAGCAGTACTTC
TRBV7-9	TRBD1	TRBJ1-2	.	CASSGNRGPNYGYTF	TGTGCCAGCAGCGGAAACAGGGGGCCTAACTATGGCTACACCTTC
TRBV18	.	TRBJ2-2	.	CASSSQVGELFF	TGTGCCAGCTCATCCCAGGTCGGGGAGCTGTTTTTT
TRBV14	TRBD1	TRBJ1-1	.	CASSPTMGQGTNTEAFF	TGTGCCAGCAGCCCGACAATGGGACAGGGGACAAACACTGAAGCTTTCTTT
TRBV27	TRBD1	TRBJ2-7	.	CASSLSPGTARKQYF	TGTGCCAGCAGTTTATCTCCCGGGACAGCGAGGAAGCAGTACTTC
TRBV19	TRBD1	TRBJ2-3	few	CASSIARGRADTQYF	TGTGCCAGTAGTATAGCCAGGGGGCGCGCAGATACGCAGTATTTT
TRBV7-8	TRBD1	TRBJ2-7	.	CASSLAGGVSELYF	TGTGCCAGCAGCTTAGCAGGGGGCGTTTCCGAATTGTACTTC
TRBV7-9	.	TRBJ2-7	.	CASGRTDPYEQYF	TGTGCCAGCGGGCGGACAGATCCCTACGAGCAGTACTTC
TRBV6-5	TRBD2	TRBJ2-3	few	CASSYDGGGGTDTQYF	TGTGCCAGCAGTTACGACGGCGGGGGGGGCACAGATACGCAGTATTTT
TRBV5-8	.	TRBJ1-2	once	CASSSVGGRGYTF	TGTGCCAGCAGTTCGGTAGGAGGCCGGGGCTACACCTTC
TRBV7-6	TRBD1	TRBJ2-2	.	CASSLPPGQGTNTGELFF	TGTGCCAGCAGCTTACCTCCGGGACAGGGGACGAACACCGGGGAGCTGTTTTTT
TRBV25-1	TRBD1	TRBJ1-2	.	CASSHRGSNRYTF	TGTGCCAGCAGCCACAGGGGCAGTAATCGCTACACCTTC
TRBV29-1	.	TRBJ1-4	few	CSVSSDSNEKLFF	TGCAGCGTAAGCAGCGACTCTAATGAAAAACTGTTTTTT
TRBV11-1	TRBD1	TRBJ1-6	.	CASSLEGQGNSPLHF	TGTGCCAGCAGCTTAGAGGGACAGGGCAATTCACCCCTCCACTTT
TRBV2	.	TRBJ1-5	.	CASRTERGQPQHF	TGTGCCAGCAGGACTGAAAGAGGCCAGCCCCAGCATTTT
TRBV28	TRBD1	TRBJ1-5	few	CASSYPRDRRYQPQHF	TGTGCCAGCAGTTACCCTAGGGACAGGAGATATCAGCCCCAGCATTTT
TRBV9	TRBD1	TRBJ2-7	.	CASSVGQNSYEQYF	TGTGCCAGCAGCGTGGGACAGAATTCCTACGAGCAGTACTTC
TRBV12-5	.	TRBJ1-1	.	CASGSGMNTEAFF	TGTGCTAGTGGATCGGGAATGAACACTGAAGCTTTCTTT
TRBV18	.	TRBJ1-1	.	CASSPSAAEVRTEAFF	TGTGCCAGCTCGCCCTCTGCAGCGGAGGTAAGGACTGAAGCTTTCTTT
TRBV19	TRBD1	TRBJ2-3	.	CASSVDRVNADTQYF	TGTGCCAGTAGTGTGGACAGGGTTAACGCAGATACGCAGTATTTT
TRBV6-4	TRBD1	TRBJ2-2	few	CASTRDRDGGELFF	TGTGCCAGCACCAGGGACAGGGACGGCGGGGAGCTGTTTTTT
TRBV6-4	.	TRBJ2-2	.	CASSPQNTGELFF	TGTGCCAGCTCCCCCCAGAACACCGGGGAGCTGTTTTTT
TRBV7-8	TRBD1	TRBJ2-3	.	CASSFGTGPDTQYF	TGTGCCAGCAGCTTCGGGACAGGGCCAGATACGCAGTATTTT
TRBV7-2	TRBD2	TRBJ2-5	.	CASSPARLAGRRQETQYF	TGTGCCAGCAGCCCCGCCCGACTAGCGGGGAGGAGGCAAGAGACCCAGTACTTC
TRBV4-2	.	TRBJ2-7	.	CASSRDFRQGDEQYF	TGTGCCAGCAGCCGGGACTTCCGCCAGGGCGACGAGCAGTACTTC
TRBV6-1	TRBD1	TRBJ1-1	.	CAGQENTEAFF	TGTGCCGGACAGGAGAACACTGAAGCTTTCTTT
TRBV9	TRBD1	TRBJ2-3	.	CASSETGTASTDTQYF	TGTGCCAGCAGCGAAACCGGGACAGCCAGCACAGATACGCAGTATTTT